These 15 T cell receptor beta chains were sequenced from one sample in a study of T cell repertoires in MIS-A myocarditis. Here immunoSEQ multiplex PCR was the method, and the copy in TCRdb shows in-frame clones only, minus some. The profile shows about 6,600 clones, approximately 80% of them singletons. Source material: right inferior lung lobe tissue obtained at autopsy. The receptors were gathered from a man aged 18 to 30 with fulminant myocarditis from multisystem inflammatory syndrome in adults (MIS-A) after COVID-19.

This clone showed up just once. The rearrangement links TRBV14 to TRBJ2-7; D remains unclear. This CDR3 comprises 13 residues. Germline V CDR1 and CDR2: SGHDN, FVKESK. V dropped 4 bases and J dropped 4 bases, with 11 bases sitting between them. The CDR3, as DNA: TGTGCCAGCAGCCTGGGCTACGGATACGAGCAGTACTTC. Translated: CASSLGYGYEQYF.

This clone has a single count. J is TRBJ1-1 and V is TRBV3-1 (or the pseudogene TRBV3-2), with no clear D. CDR1 and CDR2 (germline): LGHDT, YNNKEL (reference sequence). CDR3 size: 18 residues. The V end was cut by 0 bases, the J end by 4 bases, with 21 bases between. The CDR3 bases are TGTGCCAGCAGCCAAGACGCCCCGGTTCTACCTCGCGGCACTGAAGCTTTCTTT. It yields the protein CASSQDAPVLPRGTEAFF.

The chain joins TRBV6-5 to TRBJ2-3, with unresolved D. The V and J ends lost 2 bases and 0 bases respectively, with 12 bases between them. CDR1 is MNHEY, CDR2 SVGAGI, per germline. This CDR3 has 16 residues. This CDR3 reads CASSYNLFASTDTQYF. CDR3 bases: TGTGCCAGCAGTTACAACCTTTTCGCTAGCACAGATACGCAGTATTTT.

The V and J genes are TRBV2 and TRBJ1-1, with TRBD1 matching over 10 bases. Germline-derived CDR1 and CDR2 are SNHLY and FYNNEI. The CDR3 loop spans 15 amino acids. The V segment lost 3 bases and the J segment 1 base; nucleotides outside the gene matches: 2. CDR3 in amino acids: CASSDWDRGNTEAFF. The DNA for the CDR3 is TGTGCCAGCAGTGATTGGGACAGGGGGAACACTGAAGCTTTCTTT.

The chain joins TRBV27 to TRBJ2-3; no clear D. Germline V CDR1 and CDR2: MNHEY, SMNVEV (reference sequence). V lost 8 bases, J lost 6 bases, and 12 bases lay in between. The length of the CDR3 is 12 residues. The CDR3 loop reads CASGPSGDTQYF. CDR3 sequence (DNA): TGTGCCAGCGGACCCAGTGGGGATACGCAGTATTTT.

This clone was seen only once. The chain links TRBV5-4 to TRBJ1-1, with D possibly matching TRBD1 (5 bases). The ends were cut back, 5 bases at V and 2 bases at J, with 13 bases in the middle. The CDR3 runs 14 residues. From germline, CDR1 is SGHNT and CDR2 YYREEE (reference sequence). CDR3 protein: CASSSGAFNTEAFF. The DNA for the CDR3 is TGTGCCAGCAGTTCCGGGGCCTTTAACACTGAAGCTTTCTTT.

The J gene is TRBJ1-6, the V gene TRBV29-1; D call uncertain. Trimming shortened V by 6 bases and J by 7 bases, and 10 bases separated the two germline ends. Germline V gene sequence: CDR1 SQVTM, CDR2 ANQGSEA. There are 12 residues in the CDR3. CDR3: CSVSDGNSPLHF. In nucleotides, the CDR3 is TGCAGCGTCTCGGACGGAAATTCACCCCTCCACTTT.

The rearrangement links TRBV19 to TRBJ2-7; weak D call: TRBD2 (5 bases). Germline V gene lookup returns CDR1 LNHDA and CDR2 SQIVND (reference sequence). This CDR3 is built from 14 residues. Trimming left V 3 bases short and J 7 bases short, with 16 bases between. Here the CDR3 DNA reads TGTGCCAGTAGTATCCGTCCCCGAGGGAAGGAGCAGTACTTC. It translates to CASSIRPRGKEQYF.

CDR3 residues: CASSWIGTGEETQYF. In DNA, the CDR3 is TGTGCCAGCAGCTGGATCGGGACAGGGGAAGAGACCCAGTACTTC. J is TRBJ2-5 and V is TRBV5-6; 10 bases are shared with TRBD1. Germline assignment: CDR1 SGHDT and CDR2 YYEEEE. This CDR3 is built from 15 residues. J gave up 3 bases and V 3 bases, and 5 bases lay outside the gene matches. Looking up the rest from reference TRBV5-6 and TRBJ2-5 gives the full variable domain: DAGVTQSPTHLIKTRGQQVTLRCSPKSGHDTVSWYQQALGQGPQFIFQYYEEEERQRGNFPDRFSGHQFPNYSSELNVNALLLGDSALYLCASSWIGTGEETQYFGPGTRLLVL.

A few counts support this clone. The genes are TRBV4-2 and TRBJ1-2; 10 nucleotides align to TRBD1. This CDR3 is built from 16 residues. Germline CDR1 is LGHNA and CDR2 is YNFKEQ. V was clipped by 3 bases and J by 6 bases; unmatched bases: 10. This CDR3 is CASSQDPTGGVDGYTF. The DNA for the CDR3 is TGTGCCAGCAGCCAGGACCCGACAGGGGGCGTTGATGGCTACACCTTC.

This clone was detected only once. The chain employs TRBV10-2 and TRBJ1-2, with TRBD1 matching 9 bases. This CDR3 contains 16 residues. Germline loops: CDR1 WSHSY, CDR2 SAAADI. The trim removed 2 bases at V and 6 bases at J, leaving 10 bases unmatched. CDR3 coding DNA: TGCGCCAGCAGTGAGCTCGTGGGACAGGGAGGGAATGGCTACACCTTC. It specifies CASSELVGQGGNGYTF.

This rearrangement joins TRBV3-1 (or the pseudogene TRBV3-2) to TRBJ1-1, with 12 bases identical to TRBD1. V was pared by 4 bases and J by 8 bases, with 5 bases of the junction left unmatched. Per germline, CDR1 LGHDT and CDR2 YNNKEL (reference sequence). CDR3 length: 14 amino acids. CDR3 coding DNA: TGTGCCAGCAGCCTGGGACAGGGGGCGGGGGAAGCTTTCTTT. It codes for CASSLGQGAGEAFF.

CDR3 sequence reads: CASSPPGQSYEQYF. DNA of the CDR3: TGCGCCAGCAGTCCTCCGGGACAGTCCTACGAGCAGTACTTC. The chain couples TRBV10-2 to TRBJ2-7; TRBD1 agrees at 7 bases. CDR1 and CDR2 from the germline V gene are WSHSY and SAAADI. The junction had 5 bases not matched to a gene; V was cut back by 5 bases and J by 1 base. The CDR3 covers 14 residues.

The rearrangement links TRBV10-3 to TRBJ2-1; D may correspond to TRBD1 or TRBD2 (6 bases each). Deletions cut 4 bases from V and 9 bases from J, with 19 bases between. The CDR3 covers 15 residues. Germline loops: CDR1 ENHRY, CDR2 SYGVKD. For the CDR3, the DNA is TGTGCCATCAGTGCTTTCGAGGGGGGCCGGGGTGAGCAGTTCTTC. Its protein is CAISAFEGGRGEQFF.

In its sample, this clone was seen a few times. An end of the junction does not agree with germline; a read error may underlie this. This rearrangement joins TRBV7-8 to TRBJ2-3, with 12 bases identical to TRBD2. Germline V gene sequence: CDR1 SGHVS, CDR2 FQNEAQ. CDR3 size: 15 residues. The CDR3, as DNA: TGTGCCAGCAGCCTAGCGGGGGGGCCGTCAGATACGCAGTATTTT. As protein: CASSLAGGPSDTQYF.